This entry concerns a single T cell receptor (beta chain). Its antigen is currently not known. HCMV serostatus was determined by detecting HCMV-specific IgG in serum with a commercial ELISA kit. Ficoll density gradient centrifugation was used to isolate peripheral blood mononuclear cells from blood. The CDR3 contains 15 residues, cysteine and phenylalanine counted. Only the protein is on record. CDR1 and CDR2 (SGHRS, YFSETQ) derive from the germline V gene. These data originate in a study of T cells expressing NK-cell markers (TCRdb year 2020). With respect to the entire study: Eight or nine donors provided sorted CD3+CD56+NKG2C+, CD3+CD56+NKG2C- and CD3+CD56-NKG2C+ T-cell subsets, whose TCR beta-chain repertoires were profiled. The study sequenced eight donors, all healthy volunteers chosen at random: three men and five women. Among the eight sequenced donors, seven were HCMV-seropositive and one was HCMV-seronegative. The libraries were sequenced on Illumina HiSeq 2000/2500, MiSeq or NextSeq, producing 2 x 150 bp reads.

What the authors observed across the whole study: It remained unclear whether the expanded NKG2C-expressing T cell clones were specific for HCMV antigens. Those dominant clonotypes were again the most abundant among CD3+CD56-NKG2C+ cells in a few donors, at 28.3-60.1%. In six donors, the dominant CD3+CD56+NKG2C+ clonotypes were among the top 10 CD8+ clonotypes and accounted for roughly 1.0-8% of CD8+ T cells.

The run used an Illumina HiSeq 2000. 5'RACE template switching, by which a universal primer site and unique molecular identifiers were added, was used to make TCR beta cDNA libraries. Priming for cDNA synthesis came from the TCR beta constant segment, and two successive PCR amplification steps followed. The original methods were these. Reads were demultiplexed and grouped by UMI with MIGEC, and clonotypes were assembled and quantified with MiTCR. To remove erroneous sequences, TCR cDNA sequences were retained only when supported by two or more reads. The tcR package was used for downstream repertoire analysis, and clonotypes were matched across fractions by CDR3 nucleotide sequence plus V segment. VDJmatch was used to annotate antigen specificity against VDJdb, with one amino acid substitution allowed in CDR3. TCRdb reprocessed the reads and provides one entry for every CDR3 protein sequence; no DNA is given. These V and J calls derive from TCRdb rather than the authors' analysis. The table for this sample records 440,000 or so distinct CDR3 sequences. The top ten clonotypes cover about 7.1% of the sample.

The chain was built from TRBV5-1 and TRBJ2-2; TCRdb's assignment of TRBD1 cannot be checked, as there is no DNA. Sequenced material: blood T cells: a sorted CD56 or NKG2C T cell subset, CD4+ or CD8+ T cells, or bulk PBMC T cells (not recorded which). The clonotype comes from a woman between 18 and 75 years old in good health. CDR3 loop: CASSIPGPEAGELFF.